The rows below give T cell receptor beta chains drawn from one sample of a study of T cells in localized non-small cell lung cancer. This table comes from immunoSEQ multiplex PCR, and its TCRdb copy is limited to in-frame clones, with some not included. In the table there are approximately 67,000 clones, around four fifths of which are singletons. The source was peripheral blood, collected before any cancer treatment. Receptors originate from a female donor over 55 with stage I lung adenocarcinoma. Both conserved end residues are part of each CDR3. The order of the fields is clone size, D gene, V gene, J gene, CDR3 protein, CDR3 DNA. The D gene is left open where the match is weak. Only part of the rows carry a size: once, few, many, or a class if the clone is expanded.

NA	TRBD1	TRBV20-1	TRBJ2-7	CSGQGSYEQYF	TGCAGTGGACAGGGCTCCTACGAGCAGTACTTC
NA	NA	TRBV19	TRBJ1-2	CASRFADSGNYGYTF	TGTGCCAGTAGATTCGCGGACAGCGGGAACTATGGCTACACCTTC
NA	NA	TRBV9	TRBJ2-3	CASSAASTDTQYF	TGTGCCAGCAGCGCTGCTAGCACAGATACGCAGTATTTT
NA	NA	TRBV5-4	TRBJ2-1	CASSLRTVSYNEQFF	TGTGCCAGCAGCTTGCGGACAGTCTCCTACAATGAGCAGTTCTTC
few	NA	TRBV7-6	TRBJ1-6	CASSLRASYNSPLHF	TGTGCCAGCAGCTTAAGGGCCTCTTATAATTCACCCCTCCACTTT
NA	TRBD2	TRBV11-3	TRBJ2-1	CASSSRGGLAGGPAYNEQFF	TGTGCCAGCAGCTCCCGTGGGGGACTAGCGGGAGGGCCGGCTTACAATGAGCAGTTCTTC
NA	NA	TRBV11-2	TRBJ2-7	CASSPLGRASRESYEQYF	TGTGCCAGCAGCCCCCTAGGTCGCGCCTCACGAGAATCCTACGAGCAGTACTTC
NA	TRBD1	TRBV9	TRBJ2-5	CASSAGGYEQETQYF	TGTGCCAGCAGCGCAGGGGGATATGAACAAGAGACCCAGTACTTC
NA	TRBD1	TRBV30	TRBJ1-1	CARGQGGTRAFF	TGTGCCCGGGGGCAAGGGGGCACCCGAGCTTTCTTT
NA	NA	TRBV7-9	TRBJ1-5	CASSLGNTLQPQHF	TGTGCCAGCAGCTTAGGTAACACCCTTCAGCCCCAGCATTTT
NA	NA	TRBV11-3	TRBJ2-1	CASSPKLYNEQFF	TGTGCCAGCAGCCCAAAGCTCTACAATGAGCAGTTCTTC
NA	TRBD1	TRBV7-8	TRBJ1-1	CASSSPEGQGANTEAFF	TGTGCCAGCAGCTCCCCGGAGGGACAGGGGGCTAACACTGAAGCTTTCTTT
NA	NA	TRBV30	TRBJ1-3	CAWGRGVMAGNTIYF	TGTGCCTGGGGACGGGGTGTTATGGCTGGAAACACCATATATTTT
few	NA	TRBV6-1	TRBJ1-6	CATRVGQRNSPLHF	TGTGCCACCCGTGTGGGTCAGAGGAATTCACCCCTCCACTTT
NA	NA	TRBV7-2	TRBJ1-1	CASSTRGNTEAFF	TGTGCCAGCAGCACCCGAGGGAACACTGAAGCTTTCTTT
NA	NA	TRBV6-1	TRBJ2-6	CASSSQGSGANVLTF	TGTGCCAGCAGTTCTCAGGGTTCTGGGGCCAACGTCCTGACTTTC
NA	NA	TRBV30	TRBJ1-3	CAWSVSEVGLRGNTIYF	TGTGCCTGGAGTGTGTCCGAGGTTGGTTTGCGTGGAAACACCATATATTTT
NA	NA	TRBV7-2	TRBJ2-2	CASSPTLASGELFF	TGTGCCAGCAGCCCAACGCTAGCGAGCGGGGAGCTGTTTTTT
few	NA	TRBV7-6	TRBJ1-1	CASSPSAVVDSEAFF	TGTGCCAGCAGCCCCTCAGCAGTAGTAGATAGTGAAGCTTTCTTT
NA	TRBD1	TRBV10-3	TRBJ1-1	CAISEGKGAWTEAFF	TGTGCCATCAGTGAGGGTAAGGGGGCTTGGACTGAAGCTTTCTTT
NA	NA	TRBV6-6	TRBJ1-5	CASSRGAGQPQHF	TGTGCCAGCAGCCGAGGAGCGGGTCAGCCCCAGCATTTT
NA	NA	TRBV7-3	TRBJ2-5	CASSPRPPGSGFETQYF	TGTGCCAGCAGCCCCCGGCCACCGGGGTCGGGTTTTGAGACCCAGTACTTC
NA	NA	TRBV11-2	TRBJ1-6	CASSSQAGSPLHF	TGTGCCAGCAGCTCGCAGGCGGGTTCACCCCTCCACTTT
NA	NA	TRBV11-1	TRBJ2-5	CASSLGRSRETQYF	TGTGCCAGCAGCTTAGGGAGGTCTCGAGAGACCCAGTACTTC
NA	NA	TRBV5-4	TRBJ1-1	CASRSGGDTEAFF	TGTGCCAGCAGATCCGGAGGAGACACTGAAGCTTTCTTT
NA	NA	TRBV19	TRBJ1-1	CASSINSMNTEAFF	TGTGCCAGTAGTATTAACAGCATGAACACTGAAGCTTTCTTT
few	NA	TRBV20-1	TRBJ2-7	CSASWQTEQYF	TGCAGTGCTAGTTGGCAGACGGAGCAGTACTTC
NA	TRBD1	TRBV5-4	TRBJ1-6	CASSRTGVNSPLHF	TGTGCCAGCAGCCGGACAGGGGTAAATTCACCCCTCCACTTT
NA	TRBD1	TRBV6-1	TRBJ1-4	CASRGTDRTYEKLFF	TGTGCCAGCAGGGGGACAGATAGAACCTATGAAAAACTGTTTTTT
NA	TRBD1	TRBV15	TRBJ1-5	CATSKRPGQGGDQPQHF	TGTGCCACCAGCAAGAGACCTGGACAGGGGGGCGATCAGCCCCAGCATTTT
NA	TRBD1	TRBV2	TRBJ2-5	CASSPGTAQETQYF	TGTGCCAGCAGTCCCGGGACAGCCCAAGAGACCCAGTACTTC
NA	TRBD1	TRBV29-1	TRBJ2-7	CSATPGQGVVMVWYEQYF	TGCAGCGCAACACCGGGACAGGGTGTCGTAATGGTGTGGTACGAGCAGTACTTC
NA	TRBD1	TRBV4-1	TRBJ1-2	CASSPTGSRGHYGYTF	TGCGCCAGCAGCCCGACCGGGAGCAGGGGGCACTATGGCTACACCTTC